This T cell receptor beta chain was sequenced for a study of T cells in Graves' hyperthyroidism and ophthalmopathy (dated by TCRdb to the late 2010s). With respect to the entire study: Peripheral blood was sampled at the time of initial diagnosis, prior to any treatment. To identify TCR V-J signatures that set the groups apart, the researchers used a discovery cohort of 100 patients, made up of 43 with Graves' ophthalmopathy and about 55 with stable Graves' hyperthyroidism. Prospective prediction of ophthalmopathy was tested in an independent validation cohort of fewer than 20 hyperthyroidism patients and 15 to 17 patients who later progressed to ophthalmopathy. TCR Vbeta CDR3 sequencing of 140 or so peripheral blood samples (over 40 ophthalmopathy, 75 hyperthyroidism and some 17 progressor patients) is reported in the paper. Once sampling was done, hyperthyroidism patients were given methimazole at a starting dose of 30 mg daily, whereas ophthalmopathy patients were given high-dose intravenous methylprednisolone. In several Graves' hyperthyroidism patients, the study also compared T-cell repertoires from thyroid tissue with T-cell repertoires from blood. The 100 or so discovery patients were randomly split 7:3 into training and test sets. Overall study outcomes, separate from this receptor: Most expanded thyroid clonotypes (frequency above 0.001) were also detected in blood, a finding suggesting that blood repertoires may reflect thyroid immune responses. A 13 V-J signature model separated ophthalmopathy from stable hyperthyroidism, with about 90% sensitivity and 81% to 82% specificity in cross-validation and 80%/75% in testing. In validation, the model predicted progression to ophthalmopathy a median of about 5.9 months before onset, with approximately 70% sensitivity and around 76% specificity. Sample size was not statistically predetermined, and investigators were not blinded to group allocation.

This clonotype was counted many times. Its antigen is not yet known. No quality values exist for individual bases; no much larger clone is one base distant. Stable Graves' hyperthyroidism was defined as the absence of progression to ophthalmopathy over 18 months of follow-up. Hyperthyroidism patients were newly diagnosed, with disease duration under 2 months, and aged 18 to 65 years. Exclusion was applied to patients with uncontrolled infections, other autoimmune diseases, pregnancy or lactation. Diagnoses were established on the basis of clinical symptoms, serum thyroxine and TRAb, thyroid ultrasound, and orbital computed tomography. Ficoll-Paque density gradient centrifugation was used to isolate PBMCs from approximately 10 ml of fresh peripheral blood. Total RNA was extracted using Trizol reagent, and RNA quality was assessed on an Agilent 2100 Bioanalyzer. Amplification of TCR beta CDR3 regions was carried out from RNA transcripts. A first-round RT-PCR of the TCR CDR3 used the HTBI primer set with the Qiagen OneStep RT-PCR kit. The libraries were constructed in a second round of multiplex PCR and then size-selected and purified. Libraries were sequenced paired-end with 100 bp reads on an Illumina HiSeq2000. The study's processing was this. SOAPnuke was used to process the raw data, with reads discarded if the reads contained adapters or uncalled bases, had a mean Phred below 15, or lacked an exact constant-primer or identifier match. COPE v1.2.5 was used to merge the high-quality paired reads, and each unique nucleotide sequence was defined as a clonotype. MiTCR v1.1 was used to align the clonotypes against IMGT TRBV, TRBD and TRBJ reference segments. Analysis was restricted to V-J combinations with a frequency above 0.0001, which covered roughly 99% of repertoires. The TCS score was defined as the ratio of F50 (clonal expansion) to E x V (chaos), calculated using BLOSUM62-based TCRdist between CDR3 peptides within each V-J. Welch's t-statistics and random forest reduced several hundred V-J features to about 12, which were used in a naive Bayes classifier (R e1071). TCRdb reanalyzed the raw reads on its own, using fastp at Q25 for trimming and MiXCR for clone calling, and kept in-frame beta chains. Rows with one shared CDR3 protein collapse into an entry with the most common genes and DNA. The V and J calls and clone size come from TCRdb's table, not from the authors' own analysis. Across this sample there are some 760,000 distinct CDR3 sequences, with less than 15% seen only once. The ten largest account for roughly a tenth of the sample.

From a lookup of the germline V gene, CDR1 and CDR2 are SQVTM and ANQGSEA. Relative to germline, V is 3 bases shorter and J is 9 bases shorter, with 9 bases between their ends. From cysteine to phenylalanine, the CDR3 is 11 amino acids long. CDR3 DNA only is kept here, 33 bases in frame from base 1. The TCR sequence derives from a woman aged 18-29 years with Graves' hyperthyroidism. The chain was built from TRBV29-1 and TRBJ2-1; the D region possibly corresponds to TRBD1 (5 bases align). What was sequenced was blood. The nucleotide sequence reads TGCAGCGTTGACAGGGTGGGTGAGCAGTTCTTC. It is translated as CSVDRVGEQFF.